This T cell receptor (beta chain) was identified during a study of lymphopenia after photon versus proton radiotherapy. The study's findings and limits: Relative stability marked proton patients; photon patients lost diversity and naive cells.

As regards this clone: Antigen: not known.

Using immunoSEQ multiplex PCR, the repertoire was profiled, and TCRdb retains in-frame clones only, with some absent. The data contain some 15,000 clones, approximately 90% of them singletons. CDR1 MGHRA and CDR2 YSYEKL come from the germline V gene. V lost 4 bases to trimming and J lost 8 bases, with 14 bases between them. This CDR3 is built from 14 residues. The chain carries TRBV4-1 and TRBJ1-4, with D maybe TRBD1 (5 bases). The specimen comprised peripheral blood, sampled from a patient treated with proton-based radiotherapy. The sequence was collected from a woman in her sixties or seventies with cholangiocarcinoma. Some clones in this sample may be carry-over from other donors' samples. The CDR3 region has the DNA TGCGCCAGCAGCCGGGACTTCCCGCGGGAAAAACTGTTTTTT. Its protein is CASSRDFPREKLFF.